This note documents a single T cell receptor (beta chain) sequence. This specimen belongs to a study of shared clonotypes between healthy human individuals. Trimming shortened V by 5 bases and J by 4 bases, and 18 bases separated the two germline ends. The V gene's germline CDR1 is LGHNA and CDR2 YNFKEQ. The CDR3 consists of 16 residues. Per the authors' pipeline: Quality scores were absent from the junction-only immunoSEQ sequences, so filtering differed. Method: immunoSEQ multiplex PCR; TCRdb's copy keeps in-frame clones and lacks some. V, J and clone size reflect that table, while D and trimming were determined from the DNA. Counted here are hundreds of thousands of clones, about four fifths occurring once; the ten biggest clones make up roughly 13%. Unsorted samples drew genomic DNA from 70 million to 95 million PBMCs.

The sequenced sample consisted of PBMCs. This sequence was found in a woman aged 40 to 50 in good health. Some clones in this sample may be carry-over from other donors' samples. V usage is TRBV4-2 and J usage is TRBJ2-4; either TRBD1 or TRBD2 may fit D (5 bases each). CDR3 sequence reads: CASSWGSSREKNIQYF. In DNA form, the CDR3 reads TGTGCCAGCAGCTGGGGGTCTAGCCGGGAAAAAAACATTCAGTACTTC.